These 9 T cell receptor beta chains were sequenced from one sample in a study of vaccination and CD4 T cells after COVID-19. Sequencing of cultured CD4+ T cell DNA used the Oncomine TCR Beta short-read assay. TCRdb fed the PCR reads into MiXCR, producing one record per CDR3 protein. The sample has about 3,900 distinct CDR3 sequences, 71% seen once. Regarding treatment: approximately 10-day PBMC culture with coronavirus spike peptide pools or control peptides (ViraFEST assay). These receptors' antigens are unknown. The sequencing input was CD4+ T cells from blood, cultured in vitro. The receptors were gathered from a human donor who had recovered from COVID-19.

This chain links TRBV6-1 with TRBJ2-3, with 7 bases matching TRBD1. The V and J ends lost 6 bases and 6 bases, in that order; junction bases with no gene match: 15. Germline V gene sequence: CDR1 MNHNS, CDR2 SASEGT. The CDR3 has 16 amino acids. CDR3 in amino acids: CASRPNRVGRGDTQYF. The CDR3 DNA is TGTGCCAGCAGGCCAAACAGGGTCGGCAGGGGGGATACGCAGTATTTT.

J is TRBJ2-5 and V is TRBV7-2, with D perhaps given as TRBD1 or TRBD2 (7 bases each). The V end lost 5 bases, the J end lost 7 bases, and 20 bases lay between the germline ends. The CDR3 has 15 amino acids. Germline CDR1 and CDR2: SGHTA and FQGNSA. The CDR3 DNA is TGTGCCAGCAGCCCCTGGCAGGGGGAGGGAGGGACCCAGTACTTC. As protein: CASSPWQGEGGTQYF.

The chain couples TRBV7-2 to TRBJ1-2, with TRBD1 matching over 7 bases. This CDR3 contains 15 residues. Per germline, CDR1 SGHTA and CDR2 FQGNSA. V lost 2 bases, J lost 4 bases, and 7 bases stayed unmatched. CDR3 loop: CASSLLGGQTYGYTF. The DNA of the CDR3 is TGTGCCAGCAGCTTATTGGGGGGACAGACCTATGGCTACACCTTC.

The chain employs TRBV7-6 and TRBJ2-2; 10 nucleotides line up with TRBD2. The V gene's germline CDR1 is SGHVS and CDR2 FNYEAQ. J lost 6 bases, V lost 5 bases, and 9 bases had no gene match. There are 16 residues in the CDR3. CDR3 DNA sequence: TGTGCCAGCAGCGCCGGGGGACTAGCGAGAGCCGGGGAGCTGTTTTTT. Protein sequence: CASSAGGLARAGELFF.

The rearrangement uses TRBV7-2 and TRBJ1-4, with 9 bases aligning to TRBD1. The CDR3 is 16 residues long. Germline CDR1 reads SGHTA; CDR2 reads FQGNSA. With 4 bases clipped from V and 3 bases from J, the junction kept 6 bases outside the gene matches. The CDR3 coding sequence is TGTGCCAGCAGCTCGGGACAGGGTGTCTCTAATGAAAAACTGTTTTTT. Protein sequence: CASSSGQGVSNEKLFF.

As regards this clonotype: It is unclear where the CDR3 begins or ends on the DNA, so no DNA is shown, and the CDR3 is as TCRdb lists it. This chain uses TRBV12-1 with TRBJ2-3. TRBV12-1 is deemed a pseudogene. The length of the CDR3 is 16 amino acids, counting both ends. CDR3 sequence reads: CASSFGSGSEKDTQYF.

In its sample, this clonotype was seen a few times. The chain uses TRBV4-1 and TRBJ2-4, with 11 bases fitting TRBD2. J was trimmed by 1 base and V by 1 base; bases with no gene match: 9. This CDR3 has 19 residues. The germline V gene encodes CDR1 MGHRA and CDR2 YSYEKL. The CDR3 protein is CASSQGGLAGGSAKNIQYF. The CDR3 DNA reads TGCGCCAGCAGCCAAGGCGGCTTAGCGGGGGGGTCTGCCAAAAACATTCAGTACTTC.

The chain is built from TRBV30 and TRBJ2-5; perhaps TRBD1 as D (5 bases). The CDR3 is made up of 13 amino acids. V dropped 1 base and J dropped 6 bases, with 12 bases sitting between them. Germline V gene data show CDR1 as GTSNPN and CDR2 as SVGIG (reference sequence). Written as DNA, the CDR3 is TGTGCCTGGAGTGCCGGAGACAGCCAGACCCAGTACTTC. This gives the protein CAWSAGDSQTQYF.

V is TRBV6-1 and J is TRBJ1-5; TRBD1 aligns across 7 bases. The CDR3 is 13 residues long. With V trimmed by 6 bases and J by 4 bases, 3 bases remained unmatched. CDR1 and CDR2 (germline): MNHNS, SASEGT. CDR3 bases: TGTGCCAGCAGATCGACAGGGAATCAGCCCCAGCATTTT. Translating gives CASRSTGNQPQHF.